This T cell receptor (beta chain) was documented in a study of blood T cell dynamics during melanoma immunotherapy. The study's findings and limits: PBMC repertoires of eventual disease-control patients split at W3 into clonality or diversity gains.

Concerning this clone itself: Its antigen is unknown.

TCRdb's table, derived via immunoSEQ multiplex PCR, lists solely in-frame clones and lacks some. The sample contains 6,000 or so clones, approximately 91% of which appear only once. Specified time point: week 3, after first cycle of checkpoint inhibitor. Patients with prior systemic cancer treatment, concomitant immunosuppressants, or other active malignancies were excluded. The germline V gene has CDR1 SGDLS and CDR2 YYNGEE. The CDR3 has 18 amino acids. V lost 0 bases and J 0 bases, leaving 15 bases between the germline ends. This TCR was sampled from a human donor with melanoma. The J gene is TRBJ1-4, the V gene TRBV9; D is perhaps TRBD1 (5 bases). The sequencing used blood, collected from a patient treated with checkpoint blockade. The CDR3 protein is CASSVDVGGTATNEKLFF. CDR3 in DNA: TGTGCCAGCAGCGTAGATGTGGGGGGGACGGCAACTAATGAAAAACTGTTTTTT.